A selection of T cell receptor beta chains follows, all from one sample in a study of OX40 agonist ivuxolimab in advanced cancers. Here immunoSEQ multiplex PCR was the method, and the copy in TCRdb shows in-frame clones only, minus some. The sample has approximately 20,000 clones; more than 70% are singletons. The material sequenced was CD4+ or CD8+ T cells sorted from blood, taken in a trial of the OX40 agonist ivuxolimab. These receptors were obtained from an adult with an advanced solid tumor such as melanoma, head and neck, liver or kidney cancer. CDR3s include the opening cysteine and the closing phenylalanine or tryptophan. The D gene is left open where the match is weak. Clone size is given for some rows only: seen once, a few or many times, or a class if the clone is expanded.

abundance	v_gene	d_gene	j_gene	CDR3nt	CDR3aa
NA	TRBV15	NA	TRBJ1-2	TGTGCCACCAGCACCCCGGAGGGGCAGTTCAACTATGGCTACACCTTC	CATSTPEGQFNYGYTF
NA	TRBV6-6	NA	TRBJ1-1	TGTGCCAGCAGCCCGGGACGAATTTTTGAAGCTTTCTTT	CASSPGRIFEAFF
NA	TRBV19	NA	TRBJ2-1	TGTGCCAGTAGTATAGGTGGGATCGGTAATGAGCAGTTCTTC	CASSIGGIGNEQFF
NA	TRBV11-1	TRBD1	TRBJ2-1	TGTGCCAGCAGCTCCGGACAGGGGCACCCCCTCAATGAGCAGTTCTTC	CASSSGQGHPLNEQFF
once	TRBV27	NA	TRBJ2-5	TGTGCCAGCAGCCTAATTGGGCAGGTTGAAGAGACCCAGTACTTC	CASSLIGQVEETQYF
NA	TRBV14	NA	TRBJ2-6	TGTGCCAGCAGCCAAGAGTGGAGCTCTGGGGCCAACGTCCTGACTTTC	CASSQEWSSGANVLTF
NA	TRBV6-1	NA	TRBJ1-2	TGTGCCAGCAGTGCTCTGGGGGCAATAGTCTATGGCTACACCTTC	CASSALGAIVYGYTF
NA	TRBV4-1	TRBD1	TRBJ1-2	TGCGCCAGCAGCCAGACAAGGGACAGGGGAGATGGCTACACCTTC	CASSQTRDRGDGYTF
NA	TRBV10-3	NA	TRBJ2-3	TGTGCCATCAGTGAGTCGGGACGGAGTCTAAGCACAGATACGCAGTATTTT	CAISESGRSLSTDTQYF
NA	TRBV9	NA	TRBJ1-4	TGTGCCAGCTCCTCTTACGTGGGGGATTATAATGAAAAACTGTTTTTT	CASSSYVGDYNEKLFF
NA	TRBV19	NA	TRBJ1-5	TGTGCCAGTAGTATTTCCGACAGGATAAATCAGCCCCAGCATTTT	CASSISDRINQPQHF
NA	TRBV7-6	NA	TRBJ1-1	TGTGCCAGCAGCCCCTATGTGAACACTGAAGCTTTCTTT	CASSPYVNTEAFF
NA	TRBV7-2	NA	TRBJ2-3	TGTGCCAGCAGCTCGAGACTCGGGGATACGCAGTATTTT	CASSSRLGDTQYF
NA	TRBV19	NA	TRBJ1-1	TGTGCCAGTAGTGGCGCAGGGAGGGACACTGAAGCTTTCTTT	CASSGAGRDTEAFF
NA	TRBV5-1	TRBD1	TRBJ2-7	TGCGCCAGCAGCTTGGGACAGGGTAATTCCTACGAGCAGTACTTC	CASSLGQGNSYEQYF
few	TRBV19	NA	TRBJ2-2	TGTGCCAGTAGTCGGAAAACTGGGGAGCTGTTTTTT	CASSRKTGELFF
once	TRBV6-5	TRBD1	TRBJ1-1	TGTGCCAGCAGTTACTCGGCAGGGGGGCGCACTGAAGCTTTCTTT	CASSYSAGGRTEAFF
once	TRBV4-2	NA	TRBJ2-4	TGTGCCAGCAGCCAAGAGAACCAGGAGGTGGGCATTCAGTACTTC	CASSQENQEVGIQYF
NA	TRBV4-3	NA	TRBJ2-7	TGCGCCAGCAGCCAAGAGGAGGGCTACGAGCAGTACTTC	CASSQEEGYEQYF
NA	TRBV7-9	NA	TRBJ1-1	TGTGCCAGCAGCCTCCTTGGGATAAGAATCGTGAACACTGAAGCTTTCTTT	CASSLLGIRIVNTEAFF
few	TRBV9	NA	TRBJ1-1	TGTGCCAGCAGCGTAGGGGGGGGGCCCCCGAACACTGAAGCTTTCTTT	CASSVGGGPPNTEAFF
few	TRBV18	NA	TRBJ1-2	TGTGCCAGCTCACCTACTCCAGGCAGCTATGGCTACACCTTC	CASSPTPGSYGYTF
medium-sized	TRBV27	NA	TRBJ1-2	TGTGCCAGCAGCCCAGGGCCTTCTAACTATGGCTACACCTTC	CASSPGPSNYGYTF
NA	TRBV4-2	NA	TRBJ2-3	TGTGCCAGCAGCCCACAGAACACAGATACGCAGTATTTT	CASSPQNTDTQYF
NA	TRBV2	NA	TRBJ1-2	TGTGCCAGCAGTGACGACTTCCCTAACTATGGCTACACCTTC	CASSDDFPNYGYTF
NA	TRBV7-9	NA	TRBJ2-1	TGTGCCGGGGGCGGGAGTAGCGGATTGCATGAGCAGTTCTTC	CAGGGSSGLHEQFF
NA	TRBV5-1	NA	TRBJ2-7	TGCGCCAGCAGCTCGGGGGTCACCTACGAGCAGTACTTC	CASSSGVTYEQYF
NA	TRBV2	NA	TRBJ1-1	TGTGCCAGCCCGCCCGGGGGCGCTACTGAAGCTTTCTTT	CASPPGGATEAFF
NA	TRBV6-4	TRBD1	TRBJ1-4	TGTGCCAGCGATGGACAGGGGAATAATGAAAAACTGTTTTTT	CASDGQGNNEKLFF
NA	TRBV30	NA	TRBJ1-4	TGTGCCTGGAGTTTTATGACTAATGAAAAACTGTTTTTT	CAWSFMTNEKLFF
NA	TRBV7-9	TRBD1	TRBJ2-7	TGTGCCAGCAGCCCAAGGGACAGGATCTCCTACGAGCAGTACTTC	CASSPRDRISYEQYF
NA	TRBV6-1	NA	TRBJ1-1	TGTGCCAGCAGTGAATTTGGGGCTGAAGCTTTCTTT	CASSEFGAEAFF
few	TRBV27	NA	TRBJ2-7	TGTGCCAGCAGTTCCACGCCGAGGCAGGTTGCCTACGAGCAGTACTTC	CASSSTPRQVAYEQYF
NA	TRBV10-3	TRBD1	TRBJ2-3	TGTGCCTGCCGGACAGGGGGCGACGCAGATACGCAGTATTTT	CACRTGGDADTQYF
once	TRBV5-6	NA	TRBJ1-1	TGTGCCAGCAGCTTGGTTGGGGGGGATATCAAAGAAGCTTTCTTT	CASSLVGGDIKEAFF
NA	TRBV6-9	NA	TRBJ1-4	TGTGCCAGCGGGGCCAATGAGTTTAATGAAAAACTGTTTTTT	CASGANEFNEKLFF
NA	TRBV5-1	NA	TRBJ2-3	TGCGCCAGCAGCTTCGGGGTCGGGAGCACAGATACGCAGTATTTT	CASSFGVGSTDTQYF
NA	TRBV6-5	NA	TRBJ2-3	TGTGCCAGCAGTCCCGGTTCAGATACGCAGTATTTT	CASSPGSDTQYF
NA	TRBV7-2	NA	TRBJ2-3	TGTGCCAGCAGCTTCGACAGGTTAGGCACAGATACGCAGTATTTT	CASSFDRLGTDTQYF
NA	TRBV4-3	TRBD2	TRBJ2-1	TGCGCCAGCAGCCAAGAGTCCCTAGCGGGGGGGCTATATGAGCAGTTCTTC	CASSQESLAGGLYEQFF
NA	TRBV25-1	TRBD1	TRBJ1-2	TGTGCCAGCAGTGAAAGGGGGCTTGAGTGGTTATCGAGGGGCTACACCTTC	CASSERGLEWLSRGYTF
medium-sized	TRBV5-1	TRBD1	TRBJ1-2	TGCGCCAGCAGCTTGACAGGGGAAGAGGGCTACACCTTC	CASSLTGEEGYTF
once	TRBV6-5	NA	TRBJ1-1	TGTGCCAGCAGTTACTCTGAGGGTACTGAAGCTTTCTTT	CASSYSEGTEAFF
few	TRBV4-1	TRBD2	TRBJ2-2	TGCGCCAGCAGCCCTAGCGGGGGCGCCTCGCGTACCGGGGAGCTGTTTTTT	CASSPSGGASRTGELFF
NA	TRBV7-6	NA	TRBJ2-5	TGTGCCAGCAGCCTCAACGGGGGCTACCAAGAGACCCAGTACTTC	CASSLNGGYQETQYF
NA	TRBV6-1	TRBD1	TRBJ2-7	TGTGCCAGCAGTGGATGGGACAGGAAAAGTGTTAGCTCCTACGAGCAGTACTTC	CASSGWDRKSVSSYEQYF
NA	TRBV5-1	NA	TRBJ2-7	TGCGCCAGCAGCTTGGAGTCAGGGGAGGCCTACGAGCAGTACTTC	CASSLESGEAYEQYF